Listed below are T cell receptor beta chains from one sample, sequenced in a study of cytomegalovirus exposure and HLA in healthy donors. Method: immunoSEQ multiplex PCR; TCRdb's copy keeps in-frame clones and lacks some. Its clone listing holds about 41,000 clones. The sample was PBMCs. The receptors originated from a man aged 25 to 40 in good health and CMV-seronegative. Each CDR3 is given with its conserved first and last residue.

V,J,CDR3
TRBV9,TRBJ2-4,CASSAGGVTNIQYF
TRBV20-1,TRBJ1-2,CKGSGVYGYTF
TRBV7-7,TRBJ2-7,CASSLAGGREQYF
TRBV18,TRBJ1-2,CASSPSQVQYGYTF
TRBV13,TRBJ2-1,CASSLRHEQFF
TRBV6-5,TRBJ2-1,CASSSPGTYNEQFF
TRBV7-3,TRBJ2-2,CASSLERGNTGELFF
TRBV18,TRBJ2-6,CASSPLGTGLHSGANVLTF
TRBV25-1,TRBJ1-1,CASRGGPGFQNTEAFF
TRBV7-9,TRBJ1-1,CASSRVTEAFF
TRBV7-9,TRBJ1-5,CASSLLAEDQPQHF
TRBV29-1,TRBJ1-1,CSVDLAVNTEAFF
TRBV28,TRBJ2-7,CASTPSGTGGYEQYF
TRBV19,TRBJ1-1,CASSNGGESTEAFF
TRBV14,TRBJ2-5,CASSRGTGENQYF
TRBV4-1,TRBJ2-1,CASSQDRTGGSYNEQFF
TRBV6-5,TRBJ2-1,CASSYTSGRFEEQFF
TRBV9,TRBJ2-3,CASSPDYITDTQYF
TRBV30,TRBJ2-5,CAGSVPGGGQETQYF
TRBV2,TRBJ2-7,CASSVSGSYEQYF
TRBV13,TRBJ2-5,CASSLKGGEETQYF
TRBV5-4,TRBJ2-3,CASIDSGIGDTQYF
TRBV18,TRBJ2-3,CASSRPGLATDTQYF
TRBV2,TRBJ1-2,CASSVEINYGYTF
TRBV6-1,TRBJ2-5,CASSESRLTQETQYF
TRBV29-1,TRBJ2-1,CSVAWGLDNEQFF
TRBV23-1,TRBJ1-3,CASSQSDRVGGNTIYF